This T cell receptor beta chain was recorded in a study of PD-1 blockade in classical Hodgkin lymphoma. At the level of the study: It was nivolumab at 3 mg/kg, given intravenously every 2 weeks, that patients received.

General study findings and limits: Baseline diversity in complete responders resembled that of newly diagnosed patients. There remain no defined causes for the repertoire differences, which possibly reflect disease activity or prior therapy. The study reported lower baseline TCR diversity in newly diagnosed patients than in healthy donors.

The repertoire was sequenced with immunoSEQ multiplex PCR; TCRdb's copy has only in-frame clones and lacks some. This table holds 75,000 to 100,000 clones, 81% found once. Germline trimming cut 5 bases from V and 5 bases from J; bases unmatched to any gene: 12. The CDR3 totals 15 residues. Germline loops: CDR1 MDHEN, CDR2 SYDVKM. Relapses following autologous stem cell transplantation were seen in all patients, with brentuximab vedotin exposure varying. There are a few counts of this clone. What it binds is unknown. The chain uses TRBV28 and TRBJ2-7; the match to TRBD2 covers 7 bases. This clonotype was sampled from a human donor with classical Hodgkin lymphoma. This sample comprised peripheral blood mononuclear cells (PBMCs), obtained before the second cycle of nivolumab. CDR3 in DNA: TGTGCCAGCAGTGTTACTAGCGCGGGACTCGACGAGCAGTACTTC. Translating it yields CASSVTSAGLDEQYF. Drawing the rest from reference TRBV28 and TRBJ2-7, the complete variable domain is DVKVTQSSRYLVKRTGEKVFLECVQDMDHENMFWYRQDPGLGLRLIYFSYDVKMKEKGDIPEGYSVSREKKERFSLILESASTNQTSMYLCASSVTSAGLDEQYFGPGTRLTVT.